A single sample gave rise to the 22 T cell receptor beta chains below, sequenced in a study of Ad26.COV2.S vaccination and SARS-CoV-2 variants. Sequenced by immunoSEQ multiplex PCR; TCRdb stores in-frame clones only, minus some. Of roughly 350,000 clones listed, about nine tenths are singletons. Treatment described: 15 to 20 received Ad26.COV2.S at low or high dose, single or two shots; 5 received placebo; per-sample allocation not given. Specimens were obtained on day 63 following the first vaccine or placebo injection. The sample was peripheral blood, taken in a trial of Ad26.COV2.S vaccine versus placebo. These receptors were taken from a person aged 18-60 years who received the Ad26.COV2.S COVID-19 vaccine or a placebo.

For the CDR3, the DNA is TGTGCCAGCAGTTGGACGGTTATGAACACTGAAGCTTTCTTT. This translates into CASSWTVMNTEAFF. This rearrangement joins TRBV6-5 to TRBJ1-1; D is ambiguous. This CDR3 contains 14 residues. CDR1 is MNHEY and CDR2 is SVGAGI in the germline V gene. Trimming took off 4 bases at V and 0 bases at J, with 9 bases between the two ends.

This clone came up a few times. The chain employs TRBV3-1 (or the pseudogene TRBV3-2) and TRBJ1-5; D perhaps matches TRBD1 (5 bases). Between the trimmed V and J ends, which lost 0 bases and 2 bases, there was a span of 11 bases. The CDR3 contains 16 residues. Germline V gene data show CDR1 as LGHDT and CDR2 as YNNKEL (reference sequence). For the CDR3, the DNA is TGTGCCAGCAGCCAAGATCAGGGTCTGGGCAATCAGCCCCAGCATTTT. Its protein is CASSQDQGLGNQPQHF.

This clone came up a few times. The chain's CDR3 is CASSPGPRTGGRFSNQPQHF. The CDR3 DNA is TGCGCCAGCAGCCCAGGCCCCAGGACAGGGGGTCGTTTTAGCAATCAGCCCCAGCATTTT. The chain combines TRBV4-1 with TRBJ1-5; 10 nucleotides match TRBD1. Germline V gene lookup returns CDR1 MGHRA and CDR2 YSYEKL. There are 20 residues in the CDR3. The junction had 15 bases not matched to a gene; V was cut back by 4 bases and J by 0 bases.

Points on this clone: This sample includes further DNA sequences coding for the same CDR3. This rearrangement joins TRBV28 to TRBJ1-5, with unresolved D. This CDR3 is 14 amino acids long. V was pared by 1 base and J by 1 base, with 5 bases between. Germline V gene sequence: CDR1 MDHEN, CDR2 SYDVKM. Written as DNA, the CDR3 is TGTGCCAGCAGTTTATCCGTCAGCAATCAGCCCCAGCATTTT. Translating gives CASSLSVSNQPQHF.

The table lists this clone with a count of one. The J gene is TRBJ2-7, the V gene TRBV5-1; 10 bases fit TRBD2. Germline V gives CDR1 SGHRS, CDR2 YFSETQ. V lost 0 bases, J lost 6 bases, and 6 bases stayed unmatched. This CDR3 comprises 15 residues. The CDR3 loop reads CASSLAGTSDSEQYF. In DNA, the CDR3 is TGCGCCAGCAGCTTGGCAGGGACTAGCGATTCCGAGCAGTACTTC.

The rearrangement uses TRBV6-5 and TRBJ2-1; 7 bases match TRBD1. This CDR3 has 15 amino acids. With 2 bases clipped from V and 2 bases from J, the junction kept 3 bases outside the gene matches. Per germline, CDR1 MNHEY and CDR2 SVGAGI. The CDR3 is CASSYRDSAYNEQFF. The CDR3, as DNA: TGTGCCAGCAGTTACCGGGACAGCGCCTACAATGAGCAGTTCTTC.

Here the CDR3 DNA reads TGTGCCAGCAGCTTAGCCCTGGCAGGAACGAACACCGGGGAGCTGTTTTTT. Protein: CASSLALAGTNTGELFF. The chain carries TRBV11-3 and TRBJ2-2; D is uncertain. The CDR3 runs 17 residues. Trimming stripped 1 base from V and 0 bases from J, with 12 bases between. Per the germline V gene, CDR1 is SGHNT and CDR2 is YENEEA.

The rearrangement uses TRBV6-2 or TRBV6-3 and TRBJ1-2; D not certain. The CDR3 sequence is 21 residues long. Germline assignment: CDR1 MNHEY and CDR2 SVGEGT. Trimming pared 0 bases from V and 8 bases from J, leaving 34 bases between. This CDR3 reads CASSYSIGRRVYGFALYGYTF. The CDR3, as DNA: TGTGCCAGCAGTTACTCAATCGGACGGAGAGTCTATGGCTTTGCGCTATACGGCTACACCTTC.

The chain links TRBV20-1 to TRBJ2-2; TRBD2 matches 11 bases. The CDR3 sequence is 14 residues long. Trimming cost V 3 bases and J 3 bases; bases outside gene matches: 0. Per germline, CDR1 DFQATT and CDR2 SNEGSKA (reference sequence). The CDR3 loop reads CSASSGRDTGELFF. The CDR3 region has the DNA TGCAGTGCTAGTAGCGGGAGGGACACCGGGGAGCTGTTTTTT.

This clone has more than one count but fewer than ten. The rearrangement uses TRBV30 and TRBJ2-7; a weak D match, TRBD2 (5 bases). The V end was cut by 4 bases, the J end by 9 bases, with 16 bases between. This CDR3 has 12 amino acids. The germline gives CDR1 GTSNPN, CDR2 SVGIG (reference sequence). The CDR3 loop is CAWTRPGRGQYF. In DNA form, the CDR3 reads TGTGCCTGGACACGGCCGGGCCGGGGGCAGTACTTC.

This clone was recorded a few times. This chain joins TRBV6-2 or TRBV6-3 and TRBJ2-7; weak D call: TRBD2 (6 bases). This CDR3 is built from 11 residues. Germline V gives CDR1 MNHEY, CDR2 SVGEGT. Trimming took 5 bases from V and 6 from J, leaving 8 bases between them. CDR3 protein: CASSNGGEQYF. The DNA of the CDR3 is TGTGCCAGCAGTAACGGGGGCGAGCAGTACTTC.

Here the CDR3 DNA reads TGTGCCAGCAGCTTAGTCGCTCAGCCCCAGCATTTT. Translated, it gives CASSLVAQPQHF. V usage is TRBV7-2 and J usage is TRBJ1-5; no firm D call. The CDR3 extends over 12 amino acids. Germline CDR1 and CDR2: SGHTA and FQGNSA. The V and J ends lost 1 base and 6 bases respectively, with 4 bases between them.

CDR3 nucleotides: TGTGCCAGCAGCTTAGATAACAGTGCCGGAAGCCACAACGTCTATGGCTACACCTTC. It translates to CASSLDNSAGSHNVYGYTF. This chain links TRBV11-3 with TRBJ1-2; D not resolved. The ends were cut back, 0 bases at V and 4 bases at J, with 24 bases in the middle. This CDR3 is 19 amino acids long. CDR1 is SGHNT, CDR2 YENEEA, per germline.

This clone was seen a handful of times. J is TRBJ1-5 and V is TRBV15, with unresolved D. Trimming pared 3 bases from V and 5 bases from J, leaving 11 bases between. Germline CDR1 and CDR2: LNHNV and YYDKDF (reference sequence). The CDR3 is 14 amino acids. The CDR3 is CATSRASRYQPQHF. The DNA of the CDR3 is TGTGCCACCAGCAGGGCCAGCCGGTATCAGCCCCAGCATTTT.

CDR3 amino acids: CASSQDLGTGSYEQYF. CDR3 nucleotides: TGCGCCAGCAGCCAAGATCTCGGGACAGGGTCGTACGAGCAGTACTTC. The chain links TRBV4-3 to TRBJ2-7, with 9 bases that match TRBD1. Germline V lookup: CDR1 LGHNA, CDR2 YSLEER. The V gene end was trimmed by 0 bases and the J gene end by 4 bases; junction bases not matched to a gene: 7. The CDR3 has 16 amino acids.

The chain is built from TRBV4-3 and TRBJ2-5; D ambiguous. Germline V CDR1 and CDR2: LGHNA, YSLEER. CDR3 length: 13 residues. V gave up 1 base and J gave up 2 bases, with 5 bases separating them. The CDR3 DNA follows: TGCGCCAGCAGCCAAGGGATACAAGAGACCCAGTACTTC. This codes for CASSQGIQETQYF.

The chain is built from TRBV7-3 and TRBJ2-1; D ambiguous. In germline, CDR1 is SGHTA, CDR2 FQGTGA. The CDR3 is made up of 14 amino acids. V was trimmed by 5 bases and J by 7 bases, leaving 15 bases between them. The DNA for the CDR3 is TGTGCCAGCAGCCCGGACCGCAACCGGAATGAGCAGTTCTTC. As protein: CASSPDRNRNEQFF.

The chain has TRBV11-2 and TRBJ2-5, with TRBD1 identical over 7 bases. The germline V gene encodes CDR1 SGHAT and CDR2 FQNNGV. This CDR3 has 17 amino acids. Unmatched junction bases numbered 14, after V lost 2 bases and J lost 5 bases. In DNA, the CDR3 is TGTGCCAGCAGCTTATGGCCACCGGGACAGCTTGGGGAGACCCAGTACTTC. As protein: CASSLWPPGQLGETQYF. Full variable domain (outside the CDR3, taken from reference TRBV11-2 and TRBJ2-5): EAGVAQSPRYKIIEKRQSVAFWCNPISGHATLYWYQQILGQGPKLLIQFQNNGVVDDSQLPKDRFSAERLKGVDSTLKIQPAKLEDSAVYLCASSLWPPGQLGETQYFGPGTRLLVL.

The DNA of the CDR3 is TGTGCCACCAGCCGACTTGCGGGACTCATCGGGGAGCTGTTTTTT. Translated, it gives CATSRLAGLIGELFF. The chain carries TRBV15 and TRBJ2-2; perhaps TRBD2 as D (6 bases). Germline CDR1 is LNHNV and CDR2 is YYDKDF (reference sequence). This CDR3 spans 15 amino acids. Between the trimmed V and J ends, which lost 5 bases and 7 bases, there was a span of 17 bases.

CDR3 sequence: CASSQHSGGRNDNYGYTF. The CDR3 nucleotides read TGTGCCAGCAGCCAACATTCAGGGGGCCGTAATGATAACTATGGCTACACCTTC. The gene calls are TRBV4-2 and TRBJ1-2, with 8 bases aligning to TRBD1. The CDR3 runs 18 residues. V shed 2 bases, J shed 1 base, and the junction held 12 bases outside the gene matches. The V gene's germline CDR1 is LGHNA and CDR2 YNFKEQ.

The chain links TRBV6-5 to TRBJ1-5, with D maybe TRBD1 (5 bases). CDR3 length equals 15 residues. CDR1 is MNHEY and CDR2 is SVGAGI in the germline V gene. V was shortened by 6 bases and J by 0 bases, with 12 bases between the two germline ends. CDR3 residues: CASRRQSHSNQPQHF. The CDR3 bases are TGTGCCAGCAGAAGACAGTCACATAGCAATCAGCCCCAGCATTTT.

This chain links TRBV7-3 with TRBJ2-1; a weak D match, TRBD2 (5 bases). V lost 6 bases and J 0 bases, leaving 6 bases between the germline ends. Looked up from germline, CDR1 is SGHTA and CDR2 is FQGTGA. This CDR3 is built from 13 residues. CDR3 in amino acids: CASSRGSYNEQFF. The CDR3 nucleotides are TGTGCCAGCAGTCGGGGCTCCTACAATGAGCAGTTCTTC.